The present T cell receptor (beta chain) was sequenced within a study of blood T cell repertoires in COVID-19. About the research overall: The United States, Italy and Spain provided the acute and convalescent COVID-19 samples. Sources were T cells, B-cell-depleted T cells, or PBMCs; the material itself was cDNA or gDNA.

The CDR3 totals 16 residues. The V end was cut by 1 base, the J end by 0 bases, with 7 bases between. Looked up from germline, CDR1 is SGHNT and CDR2 is YENEEA. Authors' analysis steps: Researchers report that nucleated cell counts were estimated from reference gene primer amplification. Sequencing used immunoSEQ multiplex PCR; TCRdb keeps in-frame clones, though not all of them. V, J and clone size derive from that table, while D and trimming were established from the DNA sequence. Of 130,000 to 150,000 clones listed, around 82% are singletons. This clone was found once. The V and J genes are TRBV11-3 and TRBJ2-6, with D uncertain. Specimen: peripheral blood. This TCR came from a human donor with acute or convalescent COVID-19. The donor label of this sample is uncertain. CDR3 bases: TGTGCCAGCAGCTTAGGACTGAGCTCTGGGGCCAACGTCCTGACTTTC. This codes for CASSLGLSSGANVLTF.